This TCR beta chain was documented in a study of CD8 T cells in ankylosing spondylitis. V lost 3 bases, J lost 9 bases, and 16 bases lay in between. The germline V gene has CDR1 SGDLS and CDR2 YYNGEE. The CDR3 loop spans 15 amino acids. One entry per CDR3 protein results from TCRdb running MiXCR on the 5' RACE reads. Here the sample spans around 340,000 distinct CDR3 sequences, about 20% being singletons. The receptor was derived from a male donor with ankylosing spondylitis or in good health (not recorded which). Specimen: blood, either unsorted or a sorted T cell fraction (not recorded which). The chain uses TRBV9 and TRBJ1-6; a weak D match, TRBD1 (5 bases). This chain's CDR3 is CASSEQGVGVSPLHF. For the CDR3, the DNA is TGTGCCAGCAGCGAGCAAGGGGTCGGAGTTTCACCCCTCCACTTT.